This T cell receptor beta chain was sequenced during a study of CD8 T cells in Susac syndrome. Findings and limits, study-wide: CD4+ T cell repertoires in Susac syndrome lacked clonal expansion. Only a relatively small number of individuals were included in the TCR sequencing and HLA analysis.

Details on this clonotype: Its antigen is still unknown.

The RNA, about 0.45 to 1 ug, was put through reverse transcription using random hexamers. Via MiXCR, TCRdb re-called the immunoSEQ multiplex PCR reads, giving one row per CDR3 protein. The sample shows more than 150,000 distinct CDR3 sequences, around 96% of them seen only once. V lost 4 bases and J lost 10, with 13 bases in between. This CDR3 region has 12 residues. Sequencing of TCR beta was performed on blood CD8+ T cells and on blood CD4+ T cells. Material for sequencing was CD4+ T cells from PBMCs. This TCR derives from a human donor with Susac syndrome. J is TRBJ1-2 and V is TRBV12-3 or TRBV12-4, with D possibly TRBD1 on 6 matching bases. The CDR3 sequence is CASSSGGLFYTF. The DNA of the CDR3 is TGTGCCAGCAGTTCGGGGGGGCTGTTCTACACCTTC.